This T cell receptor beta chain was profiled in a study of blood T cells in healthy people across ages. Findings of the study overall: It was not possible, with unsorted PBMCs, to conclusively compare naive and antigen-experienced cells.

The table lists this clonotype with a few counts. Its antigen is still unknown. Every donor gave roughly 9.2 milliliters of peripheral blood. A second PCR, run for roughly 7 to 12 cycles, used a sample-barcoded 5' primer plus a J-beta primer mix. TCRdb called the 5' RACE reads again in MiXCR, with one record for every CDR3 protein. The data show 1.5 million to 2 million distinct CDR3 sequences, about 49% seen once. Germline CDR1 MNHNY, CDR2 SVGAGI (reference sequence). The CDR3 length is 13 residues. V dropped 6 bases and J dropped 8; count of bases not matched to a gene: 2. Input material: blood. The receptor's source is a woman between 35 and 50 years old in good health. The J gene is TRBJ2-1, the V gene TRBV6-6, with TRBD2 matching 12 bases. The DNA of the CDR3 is TGTGCCAGCAGACTAGCGGGGGGTTATGAGCAGTTCTTC. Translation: CASRLAGGYEQFF.